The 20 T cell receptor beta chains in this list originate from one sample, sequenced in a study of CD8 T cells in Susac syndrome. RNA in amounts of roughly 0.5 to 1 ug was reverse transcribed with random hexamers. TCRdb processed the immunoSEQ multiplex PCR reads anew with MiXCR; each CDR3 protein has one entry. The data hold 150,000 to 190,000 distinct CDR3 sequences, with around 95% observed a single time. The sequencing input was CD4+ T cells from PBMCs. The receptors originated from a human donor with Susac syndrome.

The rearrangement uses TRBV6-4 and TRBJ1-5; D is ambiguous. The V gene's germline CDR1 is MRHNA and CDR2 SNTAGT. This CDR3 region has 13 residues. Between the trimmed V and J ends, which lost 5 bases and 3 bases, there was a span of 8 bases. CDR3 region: CASSQELNQPQHF. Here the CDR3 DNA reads TGTGCCAGCAGTCAGGAGCTCAATCAGCCCCAGCATTTT.

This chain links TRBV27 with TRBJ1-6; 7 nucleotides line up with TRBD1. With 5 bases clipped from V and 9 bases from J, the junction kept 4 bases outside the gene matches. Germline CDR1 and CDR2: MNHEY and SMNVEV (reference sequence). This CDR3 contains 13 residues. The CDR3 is CASSQDRVSPLHF. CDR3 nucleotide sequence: TGTGCCAGCAGTCAAGACAGGGTTTCACCCCTCCACTTT.

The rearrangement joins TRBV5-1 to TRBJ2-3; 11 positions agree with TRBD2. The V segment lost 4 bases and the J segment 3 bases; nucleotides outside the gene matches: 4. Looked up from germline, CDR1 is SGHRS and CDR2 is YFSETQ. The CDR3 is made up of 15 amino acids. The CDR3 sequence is CASSPGLAGTDTQYF. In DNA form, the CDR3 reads TGCGCCAGCAGCCCCGGACTAGCGGGTACAGATACGCAGTATTTT.

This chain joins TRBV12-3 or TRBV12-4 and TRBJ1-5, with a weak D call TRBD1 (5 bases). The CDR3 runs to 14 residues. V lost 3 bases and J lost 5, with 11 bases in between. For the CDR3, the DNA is TGTGCCAGCAGTTTGGGCGGGGGTCATCAGCCCCAGCATTTT. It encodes CASSLGGGHQPQHF.

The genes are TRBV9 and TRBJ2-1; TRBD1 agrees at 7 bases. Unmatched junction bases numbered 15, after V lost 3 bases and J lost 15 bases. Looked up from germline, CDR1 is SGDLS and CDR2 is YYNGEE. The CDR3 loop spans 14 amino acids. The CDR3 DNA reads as TGTGCCAGCAGCGCCAAGGGACAGCCAGGGAGACGGTTCTTC. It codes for CASSAKGQPGRRFF.

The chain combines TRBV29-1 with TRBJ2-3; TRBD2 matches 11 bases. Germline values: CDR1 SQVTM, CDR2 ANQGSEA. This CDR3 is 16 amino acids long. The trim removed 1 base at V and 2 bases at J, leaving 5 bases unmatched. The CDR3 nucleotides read TGCAGCGTTGAAGGGGCTAGCGGGGGGCCCACAGATACGCAGTATTTT. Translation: CSVEGASGGPTDTQYF.

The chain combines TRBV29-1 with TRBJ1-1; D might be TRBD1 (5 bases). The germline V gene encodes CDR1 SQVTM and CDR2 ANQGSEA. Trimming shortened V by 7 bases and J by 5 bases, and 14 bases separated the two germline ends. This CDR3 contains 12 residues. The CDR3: CSASGGGTEAFF. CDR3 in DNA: TGCAGCGCCTCAGGCGGGGGAACTGAAGCTTTCTTT.

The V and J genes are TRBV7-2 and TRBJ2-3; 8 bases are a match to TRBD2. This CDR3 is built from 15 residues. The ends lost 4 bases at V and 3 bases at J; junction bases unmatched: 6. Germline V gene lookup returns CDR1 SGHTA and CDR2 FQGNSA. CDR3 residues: CASSWSGGPTDTQYF. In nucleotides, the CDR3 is TGTGCCAGCAGCTGGAGCGGGGGCCCTACAGATACGCAGTATTTT. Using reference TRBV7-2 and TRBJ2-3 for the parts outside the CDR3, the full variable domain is GAGVSQSPSNKVTEKGKDVELRCDPISGHTALYWYRQSLGQGLEFLIYFQGNSAPDKSGLPSDRFSAERTGGSVSTLTIQRTQQEDSAVYLCASSWSGGPTDTQYFGPGTRLTVL.

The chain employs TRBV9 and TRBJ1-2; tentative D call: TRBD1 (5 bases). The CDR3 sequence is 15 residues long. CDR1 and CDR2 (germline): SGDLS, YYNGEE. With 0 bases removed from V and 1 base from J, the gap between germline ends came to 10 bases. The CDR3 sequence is CASSVGQRLNYGYTF. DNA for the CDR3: TGTGCCAGCAGCGTAGGACAGCGTCTTAACTATGGCTACACCTTC.

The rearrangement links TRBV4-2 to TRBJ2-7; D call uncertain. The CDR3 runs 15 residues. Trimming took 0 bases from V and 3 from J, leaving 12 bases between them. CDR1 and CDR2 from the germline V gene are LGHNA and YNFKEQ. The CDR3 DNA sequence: TGTGCCAGCAGCCAAGATGCTAGGGAAGGCTACGAGCAGTACTTC. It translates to CASSQDAREGYEQYF.

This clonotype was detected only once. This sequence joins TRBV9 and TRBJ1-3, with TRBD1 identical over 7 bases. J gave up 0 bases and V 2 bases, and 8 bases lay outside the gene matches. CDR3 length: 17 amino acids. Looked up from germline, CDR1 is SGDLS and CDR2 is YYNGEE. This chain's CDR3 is CASSVRSGQNSGNTIYF. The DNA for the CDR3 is TGTGCCAGCAGCGTCCGTTCGGGACAGAACTCTGGAAACACCATATATTTT.

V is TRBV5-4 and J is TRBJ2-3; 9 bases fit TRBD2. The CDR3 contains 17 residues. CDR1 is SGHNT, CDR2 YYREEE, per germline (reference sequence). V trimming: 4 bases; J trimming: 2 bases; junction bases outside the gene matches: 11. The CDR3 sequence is CASSRISGGRNTDTQYF. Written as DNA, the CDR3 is TGTGCCAGCAGCCGGATTAGCGGGGGCCGAAACACAGATACGCAGTATTTT.

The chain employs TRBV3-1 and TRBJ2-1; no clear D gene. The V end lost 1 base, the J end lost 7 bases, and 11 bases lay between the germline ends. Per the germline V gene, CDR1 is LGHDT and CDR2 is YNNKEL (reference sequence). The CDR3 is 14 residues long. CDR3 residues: CASSQVWSANEQFF. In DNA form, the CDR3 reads TGTGCCAGCAGCCAAGTTTGGTCTGCGAATGAGCAGTTCTTC.

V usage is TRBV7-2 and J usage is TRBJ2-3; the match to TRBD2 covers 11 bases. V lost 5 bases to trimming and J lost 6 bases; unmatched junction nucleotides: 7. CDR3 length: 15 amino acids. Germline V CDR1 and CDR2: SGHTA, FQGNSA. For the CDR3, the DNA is TGTGCCAGCAGCCATAGCGGGGGGGCCGGTGATACGCAGTATTTT. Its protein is CASSHSGGAGDTQYF.

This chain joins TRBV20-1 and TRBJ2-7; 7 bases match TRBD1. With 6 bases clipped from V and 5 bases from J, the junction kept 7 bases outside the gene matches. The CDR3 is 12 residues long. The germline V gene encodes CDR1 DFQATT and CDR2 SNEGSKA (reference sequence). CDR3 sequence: CSATPTGDEQYF. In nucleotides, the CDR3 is TGCAGTGCCACGCCAACAGGGGACGAGCAGTACTTC.

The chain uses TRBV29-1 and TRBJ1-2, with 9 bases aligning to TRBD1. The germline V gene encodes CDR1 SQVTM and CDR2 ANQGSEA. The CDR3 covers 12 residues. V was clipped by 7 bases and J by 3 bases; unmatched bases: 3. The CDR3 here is CSAGDRDYGYTF. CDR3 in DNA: TGCAGCGCCGGGGACAGGGACTATGGCTACACCTTC. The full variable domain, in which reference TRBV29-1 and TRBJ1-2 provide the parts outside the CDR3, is SAVISQKPSRDICQRGTSLTIQCQVDSQVTMMFWYRQQPGQSLTLIATANQGSEATYESGFVIDKFPISRPNLTFSTLTVSNMSPEDSSIYLCSAGDRDYGYTFGSGTRLTVV.

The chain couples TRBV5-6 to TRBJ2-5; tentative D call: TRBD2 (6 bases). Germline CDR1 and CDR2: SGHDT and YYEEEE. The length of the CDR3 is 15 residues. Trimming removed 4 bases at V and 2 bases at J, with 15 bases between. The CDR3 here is CASSSSGTQQETQYF. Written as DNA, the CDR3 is TGTGCCAGCAGCAGCTCCGGGACTCAACAAGAGACCCAGTACTTC.

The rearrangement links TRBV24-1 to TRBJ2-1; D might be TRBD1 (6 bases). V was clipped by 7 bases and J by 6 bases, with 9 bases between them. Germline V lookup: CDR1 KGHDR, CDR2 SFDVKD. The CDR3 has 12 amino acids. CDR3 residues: CATSQGSNEQFF. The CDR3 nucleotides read TGTGCCACCAGCCAGGGGAGCAATGAGCAGTTCTTC.

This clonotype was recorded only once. The CDR3 region has the DNA TGTGCCAGCAGGGGGACAGGGTTTTCCGGAAACACCATATATTTT. Protein product: CASRGTGFSGNTIYF. The chain links TRBV6-5 to TRBJ1-3, with 9 bases identical to TRBD1. The trim removed 6 bases at V and 4 bases at J, leaving 7 bases unmatched. The CDR3 length is 15 residues. Germline CDR1 reads MNHEY; CDR2 reads SVGAGI.

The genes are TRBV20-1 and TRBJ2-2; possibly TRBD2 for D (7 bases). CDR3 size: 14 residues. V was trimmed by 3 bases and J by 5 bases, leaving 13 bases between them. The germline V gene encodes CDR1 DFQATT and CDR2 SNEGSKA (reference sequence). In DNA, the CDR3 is TGCAGTGCTAGGGGGGGGCCTCTTACCGGGGAGCTGTTTTTT. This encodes CSARGGPLTGELFF.